This T cell receptor beta chain was identified in a study of blood T cell dynamics during melanoma immunotherapy. The V and J ends lost 1 base and 2 bases respectively, with 5 bases between them. Germline CDR1 is SEHNR and CDR2 is FQNEAQ (reference sequence). This CDR3 has 13 residues. Sequencing was performed with immunoSEQ multiplex PCR; in TCRdb, only in-frame clones are kept and a portion is missing. The sample lists about 15,000 clones; 80% to 95% were seen once. Stated time point: week 3, after first cycle of checkpoint inhibitor. This sample comprised blood, obtained from a patient treated with checkpoint blockade. The rearrangement links TRBV7-9 to TRBJ1-1; D gene unclear. This TCR derives from a human donor with melanoma. This chain's CDR3 is CASSLVVNTEAFF. In DNA, the CDR3 is TGTGCCAGCAGCTTAGTTGTAAACACTGAAGCTTTCTTT.